Listed below are T cell receptor beta chains from one sample, sequenced in a study of Ad26.COV2.S vaccination and SARS-CoV-2 variants. Clones were read by immunoSEQ multiplex PCR, and TCRdb kept only the in-frame ones, dropping some. In the table there are around 450,000 clones, roughly nine tenths of which are singletons. The sample was peripheral blood, taken in a trial of Ad26.COV2.S vaccine versus placebo. The receptors derive from a person aged 18-65 years who received the Ad26.COV2.S COVID-19 vaccine or a placebo. Both conserved end residues are part of each CDR3. A D gene is named only where the DNA matches it firmly. Clone size, where shown, is once, few, many, or a class for clones that have expanded.

abundance: -
len: 15
d_gene: -
v_gene: TRBV5-1
j_gene: TRBJ1-2
CDR3nt: TGCGCCAGCAGTACCTACGGTATCGACAGAGAGGGCTACACCTTC
CDR3aa: CASSTYGIDREGYTF

abundance: few
len: 13
d_gene: -
v_gene: TRBV5-4
j_gene: TRBJ2-7
CDR3nt: TGTGCCAGCAGCGGGAGTCCACCAGATGAGCAGTACTTC
CDR3aa: CASSGSPPDEQYF

abundance: -
len: 20
d_gene: TRBD2
v_gene: TRBV27
j_gene: TRBJ2-3
CDR3nt: TGTGCCAGCGGTTACTTTTCGCCGGGGACTAGCGGTACTAGGCCAGATACGCAGTATTTT
CDR3aa: CASGYFSPGTSGTRPDTQYF

abundance: -
len: 16
d_gene: TRBD1
v_gene: TRBV30
j_gene: TRBJ1-1
CDR3nt: TGTGCCTGGAGTGTAGCACGGACAGGGGGCGGCACTGAAGCTTTCTTT
CDR3aa: CAWSVARTGGGTEAFF

abundance: -
len: 11
d_gene: -
v_gene: TRBV7-9
j_gene: TRBJ2-1
CDR3nt: TGTGCCAGCAGCTCCGATCTTGAGCAGTTCTTC
CDR3aa: CASSSDLEQFF

abundance: once
len: 14
d_gene: -
v_gene: TRBV6-5
j_gene: TRBJ2-2
CDR3nt: TGTGCCAGCAGACGGCCTGGGATCACCGGGGAGCTGTTTTTT
CDR3aa: CASRRPGITGELFF

abundance: -
len: 15
d_gene: -
v_gene: TRBV5-1
j_gene: TRBJ2-1
CDR3nt: TGCGCCAGCAGCTTGGTGCCGGGAGTACCCAATGAGCAGTTCTTC
CDR3aa: CASSLVPGVPNEQFF

abundance: -
len: 14
d_gene: -
v_gene: TRBV6-5
j_gene: TRBJ1-2
CDR3nt: TGTGCCAGCAGTTACTCGCGACAGAGCTATGGCTACACCTTC
CDR3aa: CASSYSRQSYGYTF

abundance: -
len: 14
d_gene: -
v_gene: TRBV28
j_gene: TRBJ2-3
CDR3nt: TGTGCCAGCTACTCCAACACGGGCACAGATACGCAGTATTTT
CDR3aa: CASYSNTGTDTQYF

abundance: few
len: 12
d_gene: -
v_gene: TRBV7-6
j_gene: TRBJ1-3
CDR3nt: TGTGCCAGCAGCCGCTCTGGAAACACCATATATTTT
CDR3aa: CASSRSGNTIYF

abundance: -
len: 16
d_gene: -
v_gene: TRBV23-1
j_gene: TRBJ1-6
CDR3nt: TGCGCCAGCAGTCCTCCTTCCTGTTGCGTCGGTTCACCCCTCCACTTT
CDR3aa: CASSPPSCCVGSPLHF

abundance: -
len: 12
d_gene: -
v_gene: TRBV28
j_gene: TRBJ1-1
CDR3nt: TGTGCCAGCAGTACGATACAGGGCTCGGCTTTCTTT
CDR3aa: CASSTIQGSAFF

abundance: -
len: 14
d_gene: -
v_gene: TRBV7-2
j_gene: TRBJ1-2
CDR3nt: TGTGCCAGCAGCCGCCGGGACACCAACTATGGCTACACCTTC
CDR3aa: CASSRRDTNYGYTF

abundance: -
len: 14
d_gene: -
v_gene: TRBV6-2/TRBV6-3
j_gene: TRBJ1-2
CDR3nt: TGTGCCAGCAGTTATGCAGGGCTTAACTATGGCTACACCTTC
CDR3aa: CASSYAGLNYGYTF

abundance: -
len: 13
d_gene: -
v_gene: TRBV7-8
j_gene: TRBJ1-4
CDR3nt: TGTGCCAGCAGCTTACAGGGACATGAAAAACTGTTTTTT
CDR3aa: CASSLQGHEKLFF

abundance: -
len: 14
d_gene: -
v_gene: TRBV2
j_gene: TRBJ2-2
CDR3nt: TGTGCCAGCAAATTTGGACAGTCGTTTGGGGAGCTGTTTTTT
CDR3aa: CASKFGQSFGELFF

abundance: -
len: 15
d_gene: TRBD2
v_gene: TRBV11-2
j_gene: TRBJ2-1
CDR3nt: TGTGCCAGCAGGGGTCTCGCGGGGGGCTACAATGAGCAGTTCTTC
CDR3aa: CASRGLAGGYNEQFF

abundance: once
len: 14
d_gene: -
v_gene: TRBV18
j_gene: TRBJ1-2
CDR3nt: TGTGCCAGCTCACCAGGGGGCCTAAACTATGGCTACACCTTC
CDR3aa: CASSPGGLNYGYTF

abundance: -
len: 16
d_gene: -
v_gene: TRBV19
j_gene: TRBJ2-1
CDR3nt: TGTGCCACCACGGGGGGGGACAGCAGCTCCTACAATGAGCAGTTCTTC
CDR3aa: CATTGGDSSSYNEQFF

abundance: -
len: 15
d_gene: -
v_gene: TRBV27
j_gene: TRBJ2-3
CDR3nt: TGTGCCAGCAGTTTAGGGCGGTTGCGCACAGATACGCAGTATTTT
CDR3aa: CASSLGRLRTDTQYF